Listed below are T cell receptor beta chains from one sample, sequenced in a study of T-cell reconstitution after alpha-beta-depleted transplantation in children. MiXCR was run by TCRdb on the PCR reads, yielding one entry per CDR3 protein. In the table there are some 840,000 distinct CDR3 sequences, about 15% of which are singletons. Material: PBMCs, mostly from graft donor cells, obtained 360 days after TCRalphabeta/CD19-depleted stem cell transplant. The receptors here all came from a male patient between 10 and 17 years old who had a stem cell transplant for acute lymphoblastic leukemia, so the T cells may come from the graft donor. Both conserved end residues are part of each CDR3. D genes are given only for firm matches. Size values are once, few and many counts, or a class for expanded clones, and some rows have none.

size: NA; D: NA; V: TRBV5-1; J: TRBJ2-7; DNA: TGCGCCAGCAGCGGAACAGGAATCTCCTACGAGCAGTACTTC; CDR3: CASSGTGISYEQYF
size: few; D: TRBD2; V: TRBV10-3; J: TRBJ2-7; DNA: TGTGCCATCAGTGAGAGGGGCACCAGCGGGAGATTACTGTACTTC; CDR3: CAISERGTSGRLLYF
size: many; D: TRBD1; V: TRBV10-3; J: TRBJ2-7; DNA: TGTGCCATCAGCCGGACAGGGTACGAGCAGTACTTC; CDR3: CAISRTGYEQYF
size: few; D: TRBD2; V: TRBV12-3/TRBV12-4; J: TRBJ2-7; DNA: TGTGCCAGCAGTTTTAGCGGGAAGTCCGAGCAGTACTTC; CDR3: CASSFSGKSEQYF
size: NA; D: NA; V: TRBV6-1; J: TRBJ2-6; DNA: TGTGCCAGCAGGGGGGGCCATGGTCGGACCCACTCTGGGGCCAACGTCCTGACTTTC; CDR3: CASRGGHGRTHSGANVLTF
size: NA; D: NA; V: TRBV12-3/TRBV12-4; J: TRBJ2-7; DNA: TGTGCCAGCAGTTTGCCCCAGCCATTCTCCTACGAGCAGTACTTC; CDR3: CASSLPQPFSYEQYF
size: few; D: NA; V: TRBV4-2; J: TRBJ2-1; DNA: TGTGCCAGCAGCCAAACTGGGTTCGATGAGCAGTTCTTC; CDR3: CASSQTGFDEQFF
size: NA; D: TRBD1; V: TRBV29-1; J: TRBJ2-7; DNA: TGCAGCGTTGAAGATGACAGGGAACCCTACGAGCAGTACTTC; CDR3: CSVEDDREPYEQYF
size: many; D: NA; V: TRBV2; J: TRBJ2-2; DNA: TGTGCCAGCAGAGGGGACTCAGACACCGGGGAGCTGTTTTTT; CDR3: CASRGDSDTGELFF
size: many; D: TRBD1; V: TRBV5-8; J: TRBJ1-5; DNA: TGTGCCAGCAGCGTCGCGACAGGGAAGAGCAATCAGCCCCAGCATTTT; CDR3: CASSVATGKSNQPQHF
size: many; D: NA; V: TRBV29-1; J: TRBJ2-5; DNA: TGCAGCGTTCTAGGGGGGCTCCAAGAGACCCAGTACTTC; CDR3: CSVLGGLQETQYF
size: many; D: TRBD1; V: TRBV5-1; J: TRBJ1-2; DNA: TGCGCCAGCAGCCGGACAGGGGAGGCCGGCTACACCTTC; CDR3: CASSRTGEAGYTF
size: many; D: NA; V: TRBV4-1; J: TRBJ1-1; DNA: TGCGCCAGCAGCCAATTGGACAGCGTTGAAGCTTTCTTT; CDR3: CASSQLDSVEAFF
size: many; D: TRBD1; V: TRBV29-1; J: TRBJ2-1; DNA: TGCAGCGGCACAGGGGCCGACCCCTACAATGAGCAGTTCTTC; CDR3: CSGTGADPYNEQFF
size: few; D: NA; V: TRBV5-1; J: TRBJ2-1; DNA: TGCGCCAGCAGCTTGAAGACAATCAATGAGCAGTTCTTC; CDR3: CASSLKTINEQFF
size: NA; D: TRBD2; V: TRBV29-1; J: TRBJ2-1; DNA: TGCAGCGTTCCCAGCGGGGGATACAATGAGCAGTTCTTC; CDR3: CSVPSGGYNEQFF
size: few; D: NA; V: TRBV6-5; J: TRBJ2-5; DNA: TGTGCCAGCAGTTATGCCAGGGGAGTATCGGAGACCCAGTACTTC; CDR3: CASSYARGVSETQYF
size: many; D: TRBD1; V: TRBV16; J: TRBJ1-5; DNA: TGTGCCAGCAGTCGTAGCGGGACAGGAATTGAGCCCCAGCATTTT; CDR3: CASSRSGTGIEPQHF
size: NA; D: NA; V: TRBV25-1; J: TRBJ2-7; DNA: TGTGCCAGCAGTGACACTAGATGGGGGGGCGACGAGCAGTACTTC; CDR3: CASSDTRWGGDEQYF
size: few; D: NA; V: TRBV4-1; J: TRBJ2-2; DNA: TGCGCCAGCAGCCGCCTCCAGGGCGGGGCGAACACCGGGGAGCTGTTTTTT; CDR3: CASSRLQGGANTGELFF
size: NA; D: TRBD1; V: TRBV6-1; J: TRBJ2-7; DNA: TGTGCCAGCAGCCAAACGGGACAGGGTTATCGTTCCTACGAGCAGTACTTC; CDR3: CASSQTGQGYRSYEQYF
size: NA; D: TRBD2; V: TRBV29-1; J: TRBJ2-3; DNA: TGCAGCGTCTCTAGCGGAGCCACAGATACGCAGTATTTT; CDR3: CSVSSGATDTQYF
size: once; D: NA; V: TRBV7-9; J: TRBJ2-2; DNA: TGTGCCAGCAGCCCCGGGACTCTCAACTGCGGGGAGCTGTTTTTT; CDR3: CASSPGTLNCGELFF
size: NA; D: NA; V: TRBV7-3; J: TRBJ2-1; DNA: TGTGCCAGCAGCTTAAGGACCGGAAAGGAGCAGTTCTTC; CDR3: CASSLRTGKEQFF
size: NA; D: TRBD1; V: TRBV5-1; J: TRBJ2-5; DNA: TGCGCCAGCAGCGTAGGGACAGTGCAGAGGGAGACCCAGTACTTC; CDR3: CASSVGTVQRETQYF
size: few; D: NA; V: TRBV29-1; J: TRBJ2-4; DNA: TGCAGCGTCCACAGGGAGAACATTCAGTACTTC; CDR3: CSVHRENIQYF
size: few; D: NA; V: TRBV14; J: TRBJ2-1; DNA: TGTGCCAGCAGCCAAGATAGAACGCGGGACTGGAATGAGCAGTTCTTC; CDR3: CASSQDRTRDWNEQFF
size: NA; D: TRBD2; V: TRBV11-2; J: TRBJ2-5; DNA: TGTGCCAGCAGCTCACGGACTAGCGTCCTCAGAAGGCGAGAGACCCAGTACTTC; CDR3: CASSSRTSVLRRRETQYF
size: many; D: NA; V: TRBV4-1; J: TRBJ2-1; DNA: TGCGCCAGCAGCCAAGATCTAGCGGAGCAGTTCTTC; CDR3: CASSQDLAEQFF
size: many; D: TRBD1; V: TRBV5-1; J: TRBJ2-1; DNA: TGCGCCAGCAGCCCGGACAGGAACTACAATGAGCAGTTCTTC; CDR3: CASSPDRNYNEQFF
size: few; D: TRBD2; V: TRBV29-1; J: TRBJ2-3; DNA: TGCAGCGCCTTGTCCCGGACTAGCCCGACAGATACGCAGTATTTT; CDR3: CSALSRTSPTDTQYF
size: few; D: TRBD1; V: TRBV7-3; J: TRBJ2-2; DNA: TGTGCCAGCAGCCTGTACAGGGGGCGGGTCGGGGAGCTGTTTTTT; CDR3: CASSLYRGRVGELFF
size: NA; D: NA; V: TRBV12-2; J: TRBJ2-1; DNA: TGTGCAAGTCGCTCAACTTTGGCTAGGCAGTTCTTC; CDR3: CASRSTLARQFF
size: once; D: NA; V: TRBV27; J: TRBJ1-2; DNA: TGTGCCAGCAGTTTATCGAGGTTTAACTATGGCTACACCTTC; CDR3: CASSLSRFNYGYTF
size: few; D: NA; V: TRBV29-1; J: TRBJ2-5; DNA: TGCAGCGTTGAAGGGGGAGTCCAAGAGACCCAGTACTTC; CDR3: CSVEGGVQETQYF
size: few; D: NA; V: TRBV20-1; J: TRBJ2-7; DNA: TGCAGTGCTAGACAGGGAGGGCAGTACTTC; CDR3: CSARQGGQYF
size: few; D: NA; V: TRBV11-2; J: TRBJ2-1; DNA: TGTGCCAGCAGGCCGACTAGTCTCGATGAGCAGTTCTTC; CDR3: CASRPTSLDEQFF
size: few; D: TRBD1; V: TRBV14; J: TRBJ1-6; DNA: TGTGCCAGCAGCCCTCGACAGGGATTATCCTATAATTCACCCCTCCACTTT; CDR3: CASSPRQGLSYNSPLHF
size: NA; D: TRBD2; V: TRBV7-2; J: TRBJ2-2; DNA: TGTGCCAGCAGCTTAGCGGCTAGCGGGAGTCCCGGGACCGGGGAGCTGTTTTTT; CDR3: CASSLAASGSPGTGELFF
size: few; D: TRBD1; V: TRBV18; J: TRBJ2-7; DNA: TGTGCCAGCTCACCAAGCACAGGGGCCTACGAGCAGTACTTC; CDR3: CASSPSTGAYEQYF
size: NA; D: TRBD1; V: TRBV20-1; J: TRBJ2-7; DNA: TGCAGTGCTGTTACCGGGACAGGGATCCACGAGCAGTACTTC; CDR3: CSAVTGTGIHEQYF
size: NA; D: TRBD1; V: TRBV7-9; J: TRBJ2-4; DNA: TGTGCCAGCACCTTAAGACAGGGGAATGTGAAAAACATTCAGTACTTC; CDR3: CASTLRQGNVKNIQYF
size: NA; D: TRBD2; V: TRBV11-2; J: TRBJ2-1; DNA: TGTGCCAGCAGCATAGCGGGAGTTTCTTACAATGAGCAGTTCTTC; CDR3: CASSIAGVSYNEQFF
size: NA; D: NA; V: TRBV6-4; J: TRBJ2-1; DNA: TGTGCCAGCAGTGAGGGTCGAGGAGCCTACAATGAGCAGTTCTTC; CDR3: CASSEGRGAYNEQFF
size: few; D: NA; V: TRBV7-2; J: TRBJ2-7; DNA: TGTGCCAGCAGCTTAAAGTCCGGACTTCCCTACGAGCAGTACTTC; CDR3: CASSLKSGLPYEQYF
size: many; D: NA; V: TRBV4-1; J: TRBJ2-1; DNA: TGCGCCAGCAGCCAAGGTCTGGGTGAGCAGTTCTTC; CDR3: CASSQGLGEQFF
size: few; D: NA; V: TRBV28; J: TRBJ1-4; DNA: TGTGCCAGCAATAGCAGGCTCGCGGCAACTAATGAAAAACTGTTTTTT; CDR3: CASNSRLAATNEKLFF
size: few; D: NA; V: TRBV5-5; J: TRBJ2-7; DNA: TGTGCCAGCAGCGTAGACTTCCCCTACGAGCAGTACTTC; CDR3: CASSVDFPYEQYF